Below are 28 T cell receptor beta chains sequenced from a single sample in a study of blood T cell repertoires in COVID-19. TCRdb's copy holds only in-frame clones and misses some; the assay was immunoSEQ multiplex PCR. The data hold 220,000 or so clones, with roughly 80% observed a single time. Sequences were obtained from PBMCs or T cells enriched from blood (not recorded which). The source is a woman in her forties with acute COVID-19.

CDR3: CASSLVGSYNEQFF. CDR3 DNA: TGTGCCAGCAGCTTGGTCGGCTCCTACAATGAGCAGTTCTTC. The V and J genes are TRBV5-4 and TRBJ2-1; D gene unclear. V gave up 0 bases and J gave up 0 bases, with 4 bases separating them. The CDR3 is 14 amino acids. Germline-derived CDR1 and CDR2 are SGHNT and YYREEE (reference sequence).

This CDR3 is CASKRQGGGEAFF. The CDR3, as DNA: TGTGCCAGCAAACGGCAGGGGGGCGGTGAAGCTTTCTTT. The chain is built from TRBV11-1 and TRBJ1-1, with 7 bases fitting TRBD1. The V and J ends lost 7 bases and 7 bases, in that order; junction bases with no gene match: 9. CDR3 length: 13 amino acids. Germline-derived CDR1 and CDR2 are SGHAT and FQDESV (reference sequence).

The chain uses TRBV18 and TRBJ1-1, with TRBD1 matching over 8 bases. The CDR3 is made up of 14 amino acids. Germline trimming cut 5 bases from V and 4 bases from J; bases unmatched to any gene: 6. Germline V lookup: CDR1 KGHSH, CDR2 LQKENI. The CDR3 DNA sequence: TGTGCCAGCTCAGAGGGACAGGATCGCACTGAAGCTTTCTTT. Protein sequence: CASSEGQDRTEAFF. The full variable domain, its missing parts supplied by reference TRBV18 and TRBJ1-1, is NAGVMQNPRHLVRRRGQEARLRCSPMKGHSHVYWYRQLPEEGLKFMVYLQKENIIDESGMPKERFSAEFPKEGPSILRIQQVVRGDSAAYFCASSEGQDRTEAFFGQGTRLTVV.

This sequence joins TRBV5-1 and TRBJ2-5; D remains unclear. CDR1 and CDR2 (germline): SGHRS, YFSETQ. Trimming removed 3 bases from V and 2 bases from J, with 5 bases in between. This CDR3 region has 12 residues. CDR3 sequence: CASSSQQETQYF. The CDR3 nucleotides read TGCGCCAGCAGCTCCCAACAAGAGACCCAGTACTTC.

This clone was found a few times. The gene calls are TRBV11-2 and TRBJ1-1; D is uncertain. This CDR3 is built from 16 residues. CDR1 and CDR2 from the germline V gene are SGHAT and FQNNGV. Trimming pared 0 bases from V and 2 bases from J, leaving 13 bases between. The CDR3, as DNA: TGTGCCAGCAGCTTAGATTACAGTTTTTTAAACACTGAAGCTTTCTTT. As protein: CASSLDYSFLNTEAFF.

The rearrangement uses TRBV6-2 or TRBV6-3 and TRBJ1-6; TRBD1 is a possible D gene (6 bases). Deletions cut 4 bases from V and 6 bases from J, with 16 bases between. Germline V gives CDR1 MNHEY, CDR2 SVGEGT. The CDR3 extends over 16 amino acids. In DNA, the CDR3 is TGTGCCAGCAGTTCCCGGGCAGGGGCCGTTAATTCACCCCTCCACTTT. Its translation: CASSSRAGAVNSPLHF.

The J gene is TRBJ2-1, the V gene TRBV30; D might be TRBD2 (5 bases). Germline V lookup: CDR1 GTSNPN, CDR2 SVGIG (reference sequence). Trimming shortened V by 3 bases and J by 13 bases, and 13 bases separated the two germline ends. The CDR3 is made up of 11 amino acids. DNA for the CDR3: TGTGCCTGGAGCGGCGGGTCGGGACAGTTCTTC. Translated, it gives CAWSGGSGQFF.

V is TRBV18 and J is TRBJ2-4, with TRBD1 matching 7 bases. This CDR3 comprises 15 residues. V shed 4 bases and J 2 bases; nucleotides not matched to a gene: 5. Germline V gene sequence: CDR1 KGHSH, CDR2 LQKENI. This CDR3 is CASSQTGESKNIQYF. The CDR3 nucleotides read TGTGCCAGCTCACAAACAGGGGAATCCAAAAACATTCAGTACTTC.

The J gene is TRBJ1-2, the V gene TRBV19, with 12 bases identical to TRBD1. The V segment lost 7 bases and the J segment 6 bases; nucleotides outside the gene matches: 6. This CDR3 region has 14 residues. The V gene's germline CDR1 is LNHDA and CDR2 SQIVND (reference sequence). CDR3: CASKRGQGAHGYTF. The DNA for the CDR3 is TGTGCCAGTAAAAGGGGACAGGGGGCCCATGGCTACACCTTC.

This clone came up once. The V and J genes are TRBV6-5 and TRBJ1-5, with D unclear. V was trimmed by 6 bases and J by 4 bases, leaving 13 bases between them. Germline V gene data show CDR1 as MNHEY and CDR2 as SVGAGI. This CDR3 contains 14 residues. The CDR3 DNA reads as TGTGCCAGCAGGATCGGAGGATTAAATCAGCCCCAGCATTTT. It specifies CASRIGGLNQPQHF.

The chain recombines TRBV11-2 with TRBJ2-5, with 11 nucleotides matching TRBD2. Germline lookup yields CDR1 SGHAT and CDR2 FQNNGV. V trimming: 1 base; J trimming: 5 bases; junction bases outside the gene matches: 3. This CDR3 comprises 15 residues. The CDR3 loop is CASSLVPSGGETQYF. As DNA, the CDR3 is TGTGCCAGCAGCTTAGTACCTAGCGGGGGGGAGACCCAGTACTTC.

This chain links TRBV5-1 with TRBJ2-7; D is ambiguous. This CDR3 has 12 amino acids. V shed 2 bases and J shed 9 bases, with 12 bases lying between them. Looked up from germline, CDR1 is SGHRS and CDR2 is YFSETQ. The CDR3: CASSLDLSGQYF. CDR3 DNA sequence: TGCGCCAGCAGCTTAGATCTCTCCGGGCAGTACTTC.

The gene calls are TRBV11-2 and TRBJ2-2; 7 bases line up with TRBD2. The CDR3 has 14 residues. Trimming removed 6 bases from V and 6 bases from J; junction bases left unmatched: 7. Germline V lookup: CDR1 SGHAT, CDR2 FQNNGV. The chain's CDR3 is CASRPTSSPGELFF. Written as DNA, the CDR3 is TGTGCCAGCAGACCGACTAGCTCCCCCGGGGAGCTGTTTTTT.

Here the CDR3 DNA reads TGCGCCAGCAAGGACGGGGGAGCGGGGCAGCAAGAGACCCAGTACTTC. It is translated as CASKDGGAGQQETQYF. The chain couples TRBV5-1 to TRBJ2-5; 7 bases are shared with TRBD2. V dropped 6 bases and J dropped 2; count of bases not matched to a gene: 13. The germline V gene has CDR1 SGHRS and CDR2 YFSETQ. CDR3 length equals 16 residues.

This sequence joins TRBV11-1 and TRBJ1-2, with TRBD1 matching 9 bases. V gave up 5 bases and J gave up 1 base; unmatched junction bases: 8. CDR1 and CDR2 (germline): SGHAT, FQDESV (reference sequence). The CDR3 covers 16 residues. CDR3 sequence reads: CASSALRDRDNYGYTF. CDR3 nucleotide sequence: TGTGCCAGCAGCGCCCTCCGGGACAGGGATAACTATGGCTACACCTTC. The full variable domain, rest sourced from reference TRBV11-1 and TRBJ1-2, is EAEVAQSPRYKITEKSQAVAFWCDPISGHATLYWYRQILGQGPELLVQFQDESVVDDSQLPKDRFSAERLKGVDSTLKIQPAELGDSAMYLCASSALRDRDNYGYTFGSGTRLTVV.

CDR3 DNA: TGTGCCAGCAGCCAAGATGCGTCTAGCGGTGAGGAGGAGACCCAGTACTTC. Translating it yields CASSQDASSGEEETQYF. The gene calls are TRBV3-1 (or the pseudogene TRBV3-2) and TRBJ2-5; 7 bases match TRBD2. J was trimmed by 5 bases and V by 0 bases; bases with no gene match: 12. The CDR3 is 17 amino acids. CDR1 is LGHDT, CDR2 YNNKEL, per germline (reference sequence).

The CDR3, as DNA: TGCAGTGCTAGTATGACAGGGGGCGCGCGCAATCAGCCCCAGCATTTT. As protein: CSASMTGGARNQPQHF. The rearrangement joins TRBV20-1 to TRBJ1-5; TRBD1 matches at 10 bases. This CDR3 is built from 16 residues. With V trimmed by 3 bases and J by 2 bases, 7 bases remained unmatched. Germline V gene lookup returns CDR1 DFQATT and CDR2 SNEGSKA (reference sequence).

The gene calls are TRBV7-8 and TRBJ2-2, with TRBD1 matching over 7 bases. The CDR3 totals 16 residues. CDR1 and CDR2 from the germline V gene are SGHVS and FQNEAQ. V lost 5 bases, J lost 0 bases, and 6 bases stayed unmatched. CDR3 protein: CASSPRGTANTGELFF. Here the CDR3 DNA reads TGTGCCAGCAGCCCCAGGGGGACAGCGAACACCGGGGAGCTGTTTTTT. The variable domain in full, with the rest retrieved from reference TRBV7-8 and TRBJ2-2, is GAGVSQSPRYKVAKRGQDVALRCDPISGHVSLFWYQQALGQGPEFLTYFQNEAQLDKSGLPSDRFFAERPEGSVSTLKIQRTQQEDSAVYLCASSPRGTANTGELFFGEGSRLTVL.

The V call is TRBV14, the J call TRBJ2-3; 10 bases agree with TRBD2. This CDR3 has 18 residues. J lost 0 bases, V lost 1 base, and 7 bases had no gene match. Germline loops: CDR1 SGHDN, CDR2 FVKESK. CDR3 coding DNA: TGTGCCAGCAGCCAAGGGGCAAGACTAGCGGGCAGCACAGATACGCAGTATTTT. This sequence encodes CASSQGARLAGSTDTQYF.

This clone was picked up a small number of times. V usage is TRBV5-1 and J usage is TRBJ1-1; no clear D gene. The V end lost 4 bases, the J end lost 0 bases, and 7 bases lay between the germline ends. The CDR3 covers 13 residues. In germline, CDR1 is SGHRS, CDR2 YFSETQ. DNA for the CDR3: TGCGCCAGCAGCGGGCAAATGAACACTGAAGCTTTCTTT. Translation gives CASSGQMNTEAFF.

The rearrangement joins TRBV7-8 to TRBJ2-3; D not resolved. The V and J ends lost 1 base and 1 base respectively, with 3 bases between them. The germline CDR1 and CDR2 sequences are SGHVS and FQNEAQ. CDR3 length: 13 residues. CDR3 protein: CASSLERTDTQYF. As DNA, the CDR3 is TGTGCCAGCAGCTTAGAGCGCACAGATACGCAGTATTTT.

The chain combines TRBV27 with TRBJ1-5, with D perhaps TRBD1 (5 bases). Germline lookup yields CDR1 MNHEY and CDR2 SMNVEV (reference sequence). The CDR3 has 15 residues. V dropped 4 bases and J dropped 2 bases, with 12 bases sitting between them. For the CDR3, the DNA is TGTGCCAGCAGTTCCGGGGGAATCGGCAATCAGCCCCAGCATTTT. It encodes CASSSGGIGNQPQHF.

The V call is TRBV19, the J call TRBJ1-5; maybe TRBD1 (6 bases). In germline, CDR1 is LNHDA, CDR2 SQIVND (reference sequence). The V gene lost 5 bases and the J gene lost 3 bases, with 20 bases spanning the gap. The CDR3 totals 17 residues. In DNA form, the CDR3 reads TGTGCCAGTAGTCCCCCAACGGGGGGGCGGGACAATCAGCCCCAGCATTTT. Amino acids: CASSPPTGGRDNQPQHF.

This chain connects TRBV7-2 to TRBJ2-2; D unresolved. Germline assignment: CDR1 SGHTA and CDR2 FQGNSA. The CDR3 runs to 14 residues. V lost 3 bases and J 0 bases, leaving 5 bases between the germline ends. The CDR3 bases are TGTGCCAGCAGCTTGGGCTCGAACACCGGGGAGCTGTTTTTT. This gives the protein CASSLGSNTGELFF.

The chain links TRBV27 to TRBJ2-7, with 9 bases matching TRBD1. V gave up 8 bases and J gave up 2 bases; unmatched junction bases: 4. Germline CDR1 reads MNHEY; CDR2 reads SMNVEV (reference sequence). This CDR3 is built from 13 residues. The chain's CDR3 is CASGDRETYEQYF. CDR3 nucleotides: TGTGCCAGCGGGGACAGGGAGACCTACGAGCAGTACTTC.

CDR3 in DNA: TGTGCCAGCAGTTTGACCCCGACTAGTACCTTTTACGAGCAGTACTTC. Translating gives CASSLTPTSTFYEQYF. The gene calls are TRBV27 and TRBJ2-7, with D maybe TRBD2 (6 bases). The V end was cut by 3 bases, the J end by 4 bases, with 19 bases between. Germline V gene sequence: CDR1 MNHEY, CDR2 SMNVEV (reference sequence). This CDR3 spans 16 amino acids.

The gene calls are TRBV19 and TRBJ1-1; the D is unclear. Germline V lookup: CDR1 LNHDA, CDR2 SQIVND (reference sequence). V was cut by 4 bases and J by 1 base, with 13 bases left in between. The CDR3 has 15 amino acids. CDR3 in DNA: TGTGCCAGTAGTACAACCCCCCGCGGGAACACTGAAGCTTTCTTT. Translation gives CASSTTPRGNTEAFF.

The rearrangement joins TRBV28 to TRBJ2-1; 7 positions agree with TRBD2. Germline V gene data show CDR1 as MDHEN and CDR2 as SYDVKM. V was clipped by 5 bases and J by 8 bases; unmatched bases: 6. The CDR3 spans 13 residues. The CDR3 is CASSLTSWHEQFF. CDR3 sequence (DNA): TGTGCCAGCAGTCTGACTAGCTGGCATGAGCAGTTCTTC.